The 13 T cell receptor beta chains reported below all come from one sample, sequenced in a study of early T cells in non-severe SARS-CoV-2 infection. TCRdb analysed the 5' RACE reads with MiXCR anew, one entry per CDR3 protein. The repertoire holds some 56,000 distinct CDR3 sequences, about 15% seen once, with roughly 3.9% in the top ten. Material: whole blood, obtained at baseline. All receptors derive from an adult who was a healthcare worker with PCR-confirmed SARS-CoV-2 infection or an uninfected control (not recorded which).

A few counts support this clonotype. The CDR3 reads CASSSGLAGETGELFF. The CDR3 coding sequence is TGTGCCAGCAGCTCGGGACTAGCGGGAGAAACCGGGGAGCTGTTTTTT. This chain links TRBV5-6 with TRBJ2-2, with 14 bases fitting TRBD2. In germline, CDR1 is SGHDT, CDR2 YYEEEE. The CDR3 contains 16 residues. The V segment lost 3 bases and the J segment 5 bases; nucleotides outside the gene matches: 3.

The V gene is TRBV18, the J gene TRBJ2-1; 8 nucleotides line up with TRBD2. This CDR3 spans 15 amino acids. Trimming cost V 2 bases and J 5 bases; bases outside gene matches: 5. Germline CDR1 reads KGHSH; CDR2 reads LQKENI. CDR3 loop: CASSPTRGENNEQFF. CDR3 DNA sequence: TGTGCCAGCTCACCAACGCGGGGGGAAAACAATGAGCAGTTCTTC.

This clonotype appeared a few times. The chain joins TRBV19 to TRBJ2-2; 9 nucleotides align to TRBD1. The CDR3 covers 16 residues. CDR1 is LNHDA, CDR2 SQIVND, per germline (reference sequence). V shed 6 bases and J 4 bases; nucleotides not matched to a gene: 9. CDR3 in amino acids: CASSPGQGRSTGELFF. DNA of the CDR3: TGTGCCAGTAGCCCGGGACAGGGTCGAAGCACCGGGGAGCTGTTTTTT.

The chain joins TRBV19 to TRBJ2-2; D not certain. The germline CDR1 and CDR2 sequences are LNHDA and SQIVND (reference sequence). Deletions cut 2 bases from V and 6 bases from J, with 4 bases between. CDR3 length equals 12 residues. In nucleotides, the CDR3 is TGTGCCAGTAGTATATACGCCGGGGAGCTGTTTTTT. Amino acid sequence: CASSIYAGELFF. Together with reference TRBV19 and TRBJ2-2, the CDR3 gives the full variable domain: DGGITQSPKYLFRKEGQNVTLSCEQNLNHDAMYWYRQDPGQGLRLIYYSQIVNDFQKGDIAEGYSVSREKKESFPLTVTSAQKNPTAFYLCASSIYAGELFFGEGSRLTVL.

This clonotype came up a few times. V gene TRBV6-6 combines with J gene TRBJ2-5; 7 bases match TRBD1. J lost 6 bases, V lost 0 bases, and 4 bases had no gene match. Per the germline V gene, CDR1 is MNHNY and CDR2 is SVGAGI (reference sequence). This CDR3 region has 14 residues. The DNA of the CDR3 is TGTGCCAGCAGTTACTCGACAGGGAAGAAGACCCAGTACTTC. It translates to CASSYSTGKKTQYF.

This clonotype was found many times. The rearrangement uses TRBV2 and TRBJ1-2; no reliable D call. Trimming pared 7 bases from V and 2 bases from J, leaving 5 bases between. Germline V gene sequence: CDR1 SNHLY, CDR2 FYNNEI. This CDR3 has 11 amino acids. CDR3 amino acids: CASKFNYGYTF. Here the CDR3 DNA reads TGTGCCAGCAAGTTCAACTATGGCTACACCTTC.

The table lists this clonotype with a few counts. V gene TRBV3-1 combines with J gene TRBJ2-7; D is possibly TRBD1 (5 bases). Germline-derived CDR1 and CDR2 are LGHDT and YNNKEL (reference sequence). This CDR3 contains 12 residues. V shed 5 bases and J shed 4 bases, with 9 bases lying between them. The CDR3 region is CASSDQGYEQYF. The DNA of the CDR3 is TGTGCCAGCAGCGATCAGGGTTACGAGCAGTACTTC.

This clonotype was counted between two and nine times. The CDR3 reads CATKPGLAAINEQFF. As DNA, the CDR3 is TGTGCCACCAAACCGGGACTAGCCGCAATTAATGAGCAGTTCTTC. The chain is built from TRBV27 and TRBJ2-1, with 9 bases matching TRBD2. The J segment lost 7 bases and the V segment lost 10 bases, leaving 14 bases of the junction unmatched. Germline CDR1 MNHEY, CDR2 SMNVEV (reference sequence). The CDR3 has 15 residues.

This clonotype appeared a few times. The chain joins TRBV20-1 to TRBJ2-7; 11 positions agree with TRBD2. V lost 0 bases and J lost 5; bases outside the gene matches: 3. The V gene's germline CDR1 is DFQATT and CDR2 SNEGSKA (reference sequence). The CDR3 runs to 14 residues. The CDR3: CSARETSGGHEQYF. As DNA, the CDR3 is TGCAGTGCTAGAGAAACTAGCGGGGGCCACGAGCAGTACTTC.

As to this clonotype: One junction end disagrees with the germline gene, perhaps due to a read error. The CDR3 spells CASSLDSSCEQYF. The CDR3 bases are TGTGCCAGCAGCCTGGACAGTTCCTGCGAGCAGTACTTC. V and J are TRBV6-5 and TRBJ2-7, with D maybe TRBD1 (6 bases). CDR1 and CDR2 (germline): MNHEY, SVGAGI. This CDR3 has 13 amino acids.

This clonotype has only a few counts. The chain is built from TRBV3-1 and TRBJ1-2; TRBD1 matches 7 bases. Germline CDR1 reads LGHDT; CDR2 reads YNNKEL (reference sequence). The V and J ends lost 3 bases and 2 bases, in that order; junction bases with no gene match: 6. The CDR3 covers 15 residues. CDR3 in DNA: TGTGCCAGCAGCCACCGGCAGGGGGGAAACTATGGCTACACCTTC. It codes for CASSHRQGGNYGYTF.

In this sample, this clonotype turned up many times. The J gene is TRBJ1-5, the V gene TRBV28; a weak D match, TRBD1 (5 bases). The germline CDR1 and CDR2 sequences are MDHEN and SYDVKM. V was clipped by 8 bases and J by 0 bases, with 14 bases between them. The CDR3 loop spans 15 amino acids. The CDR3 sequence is CASAIRVYSNQPQHF. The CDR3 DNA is TGTGCCAGCGCTATCAGGGTTTATAGCAATCAGCCCCAGCATTTT.

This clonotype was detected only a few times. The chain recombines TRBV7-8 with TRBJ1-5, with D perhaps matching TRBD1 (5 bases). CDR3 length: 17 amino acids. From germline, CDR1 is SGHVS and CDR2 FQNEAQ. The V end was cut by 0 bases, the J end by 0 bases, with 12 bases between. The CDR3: CASSLAGVGFSNQPQHF. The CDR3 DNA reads TGTGCCAGCAGCTTAGCGGGGGTGGGTTTTAGCAATCAGCCCCAGCATTTT.